A single TCR beta chain is shown here with its context. This CDR3 is built from 16 residues. The germline CDR1 and CDR2 sequences are SGDLS and YYNGEE. The junction had 10 bases not matched to a gene; V was cut back by 4 bases and J by 4 bases. As processed by the authors: Amplification with reference gene primers provided the estimates of nucleated cell counts. Here immunoSEQ multiplex PCR was the method, and the copy in TCRdb shows in-frame clones only, minus some. The DNA gave D and trimming, while V, J and clone size come from that table. Of approximately 29,000 clones in the sample, 85% to 90% were seen once. The sample comes from a study of blood T cell repertoires in COVID-19. In the study overall: PBMCs, B-cell-depleted T cells, or T cells provided the cDNA or gDNA that made up the material.

The sequencing sample was made of peripheral blood. This sequence originates from a man between 70 and 80 years old with active COVID-19. This chain joins TRBV9 and TRBJ2-2; 7 nucleotides line up with TRBD1. CDR3 sequence reads: CASSPGVGGVTGELFF. For the CDR3, the DNA is TGTGCCAGCAGCCCTGGGGTAGGGGGCGTCACCGGGGAGCTGTTTTTT.